The source of this T cell receptor (beta chain) is a study of Tregs in tolerant kidney transplant recipients. With 5 bases removed from V and 6 bases from J, the gap between germline ends came to 12 bases. The CDR3 spans 13 residues. Germline-derived CDR1 and CDR2 are SGHNT and YYREEE (reference sequence). The nonmyeloablative bone marrow transplants came from related graft donors, with transient mixed chimerism. Points from the study as a whole: Biological reproducibility was not directly addressed, but technical replication error appeared minimal. Expanding Tregs on activated donor B cells appeared to best identify donor-specific TCRbeta clones.

Assay: immunoSEQ multiplex PCR; the TCRdb copy retains only in-frame clones and omits some. The data hold more than 70,000 clones, with around nine tenths observed a single time. Concerning this clone: Antigen unknown.

The sequencing here drew on CD4+ T cells from blood (PBMCs), taken 24 months after the transplant. The chain carries TRBV5-4 and TRBJ2-1, with D maybe TRBD2 (6 bases). This clonotype was obtained from a human patient who received a combined kidney and bone marrow transplant. Some T cells may be graft donor cells. In nucleotides, the CDR3 is TGTGCCAGCAGTCCCGGGACTTTCAATGAGCAGTTCTTC. Protein sequence: CASSPGTFNEQFF.